The clone carrying this T cell receptor (beta chain) was seen only a few times. Its antigen is unidentified. Quantitative 5'-RACE with molecular barcodes produced the TCR beta libraries. TCRdb independently ran MiXCR on the 5' RACE reads; one entry per CDR3 protein. The table shows approximately 250,000 distinct CDR3 sequences, with roughly 8.2% occurring only once. The source of the sample is a study of CD8 T cells in ankylosing spondylitis. Findings and limits, study-wide: According to the report, clones linked to the disease were significantly enriched in matched synovial fluid samples taken from ankylosing spondylitis patients.

From germline, CDR1 is SEHNR and CDR2 FQNEAQ (reference sequence). V was pared by 0 bases and J by 5 bases, with 10 bases between. The CDR3 is 14 amino acids. The chain links TRBV7-9 to TRBJ1-2; perhaps TRBD1 as D (6 bases). The clonotype originates from a female donor with ankylosing spondylitis or in good health (not recorded which). The sequenced sample consisted of blood, either unsorted or a sorted T cell fraction (not recorded which). The CDR3 DNA follows: TGTGCCAGCAGCTTAGCGCAGGGGCCATATGGCTACACCTTC. Translation: CASSLAQGPYGYTF. Filled out from reference TRBV7-9 and TRBJ1-2, the complete variable domain reads DTGVSQNPRHKITKRGQNVTFRCDPISEHNRLYWYRQTLGQGPEFLTYFQNEAQLEKSRLLSDRFSAERPKGSFSTLEIQRTEQGDSAMYLCASSLAQGPYGYTFGSGTRLTVV.